This record concerns one T cell receptor beta chain sequence. Data came from immunoSEQ multiplex PCR; TCRdb stores just in-frame clones and leaves some out. Of about 98,000 clones listed, around 90% are singletons. Trimming left V 0 bases short and J 8 bases short, with 17 bases between. This CDR3 is built from 16 residues. Germline-derived CDR1 and CDR2 are SGHDN and FVKESK. These data belong to a study of T cell changes during pregnancy in multiple sclerosis. This clonotype was obtained from a female donor in good health, enrolled as a control in a pregnancy study. The chain carries TRBV14 and TRBJ2-4; TRBD1 might be the D (6 bases). The sample consisted of peripheral blood, taken after pregnancy. CDR3 in amino acids: CASSQEPGLKGDIQYF. CDR3 in DNA: TGTGCCAGCAGCCAAGAACCCGGGCTGAAGGGGGACATTCAGTACTTC.